This T cell receptor (beta chain) was identified in a study of T cell responses to AZD1222 COVID-19 vaccine. Findings and caveats of the study: Close to half of spike-specific TCRs reportedly recognize unmutated variant regions. Receipt of two AZD1222 doses was followed by a rise in Spike-specific TCR breadth and depth. Possibly, clonal diversity was underestimated; donors were largely white British and included more females.

Per germline, CDR1 LGHDT and CDR2 YNNKEL (reference sequence). Trimming cost V 3 bases and J 7 bases, with 28 bases left between them. The CDR3 runs 19 residues. As for this clone: Its antigen remains unknown.

Sequencing was performed with immunoSEQ multiplex PCR; in TCRdb, only in-frame clones are kept and a portion is missing. The table records about 85,000 clones, about nine tenths of them present only once. Sequenced here: peripheral blood, sampled on day 0 of AZD1222 vaccination. The chain joins TRBV3-1 (or the pseudogene TRBV3-2) to TRBJ2-1, with D possibly matching TRBD2 (6 bases). The source of this sequence is an adult in good health. CDR3 in DNA: TGTGCCAGCAGCCATGACCTCTTCCCGAGCCCGGGAGTCGGGAATGAGCAGTTCTTC. Residues: CASSHDLFPSPGVGNEQFF.